One and the same sample provided the 28 T cell receptor beta chains below, sequenced in a study of blood T cell repertoires in COVID-19. Sequenced by immunoSEQ multiplex PCR; TCRdb stores in-frame clones only, minus some. This table has 70,000 or so clones, around 87% appearing once. Sequences were obtained from peripheral blood. The source is a woman older than 75 with active or convalescent COVID-19.

The chain recombines TRBV28 with TRBJ1-4, with D possibly TRBD1 on 6 matching bases. Germline V gives CDR1 MDHEN, CDR2 SYDVKM. Between the trimmed V and J ends, which lost 5 bases and 12 bases, there was a span of 19 bases. The CDR3 spans 14 residues. The CDR3: CASSLDSNSLQLFF. The CDR3 DNA reads as TGTGCCAGCAGTCTGGACAGCAATTCCTTGCAACTGTTTTTT.

This rearrangement joins TRBV30 to TRBJ1-5, with D possibly being TRBD1 (6 bases). V was trimmed by 3 bases and J by 5 bases, leaving 11 bases between them. This CDR3 spans 13 amino acids. Germline V lookup: CDR1 GTSNPN, CDR2 SVGIG (reference sequence). CDR3 protein: CAWSGQPDQPQHF. The CDR3 region has the DNA TGTGCCTGGAGCGGACAGCCGGATCAGCCCCAGCATTTT.

The J gene is TRBJ2-3, the V gene TRBV7-2, with 12 bases fitting TRBD2. Losses at the gene ends were 5 bases for V and 2 bases for J; bases not matched to a gene: 8. Germline loops: CDR1 SGHTA, CDR2 FQGNSA. This CDR3 comprises 17 residues. The CDR3 is CASSPRLAGDLTDTQYF. The CDR3 DNA is TGTGCCAGCAGCCCGCGACTAGCGGGGGACCTCACAGATACGCAGTATTTT.

The chain employs TRBV9 and TRBJ1-6, with D possibly TRBD1 on 5 matching bases. Deletions cut 0 bases from V and 8 bases from J, with 12 bases between. This CDR3 spans 15 amino acids. From germline, CDR1 is SGDLS and CDR2 YYNGEE. CDR3 sequence (DNA): TGTGCCAGCAGCGTAGGGGGGGTTAGTGATTCACCCCTCCACTTT. Residues: CASSVGGVSDSPLHF.

The chain joins TRBV30 to TRBJ1-1; a weak D match, TRBD1 (6 bases). The germline V and J ends were trimmed by 2 bases and 5 bases, with 15 bases remaining between them. The CDR3 is 14 amino acids. Germline V gives CDR1 GTSNPN, CDR2 SVGIG (reference sequence). CDR3 bases: TGTGCCTGGAGTCGGCCAGGGGCCCTAACTGAAGCTTTCTTT. It codes for CAWSRPGALTEAFF.

The CDR3 bases are TGTGCCAGCAGCTTGGTAGGGGGCACCGATCAGCCCCAGCATTTT. Amino acids: CASSLVGGTDQPQHF. The chain combines TRBV5-6 with TRBJ1-5; 7 bases agree with TRBD1. The CDR3 extends over 15 amino acids. Unmatched junction bases numbered 5, after V lost 0 bases and J lost 5 bases. The V gene's germline CDR1 is SGHDT and CDR2 YYEEEE. Supplemented by reference TRBV5-6 and TRBJ1-5, the full variable domain reads DAGVTQSPTHLIKTRGQQVTLRCSPKSGHDTVSWYQQALGQGPQFIFQYYEEEERQRGNFPDRFSGHQFPNYSSELNVNALLLGDSALYLCASSLVGGTDQPQHFGDGTRLSIL.

This chain links TRBV3-1 (or the pseudogene TRBV3-2) with TRBJ1-6, with D hard to call. V was clipped by 1 base and J by 5 bases, with 9 bases between them. This CDR3 is 15 amino acids long. Germline V gene lookup returns CDR1 LGHDT and CDR2 YNNKEL (reference sequence). CDR3 sequence (DNA): TGTGCCAGCAGCCAAGCCGGGTGGAATAATTCACCCCTCCACTTT. Translating it yields CASSQAGWNNSPLHF.

The chain couples TRBV28 to TRBJ1-2; 7 nucleotides match TRBD1. Germline CDR1 is MDHEN and CDR2 is SYDVKM. Trimming took 7 bases from V and 8 from J; bases not matched to a gene: 13. The CDR3 covers 14 residues. DNA for the CDR3: TGTGCCAGCAAACCCCCGCGACAGGGTGGGGGCTACACCTTC. Its translation: CASKPPRQGGGYTF.

This rearrangement joins TRBV6-5 to TRBJ1-6, with a possible D match to TRBD1 (6 bases). This CDR3 has 12 residues. Germline-derived CDR1 and CDR2 are MNHEY and SVGAGI. The V end lost 6 bases, the J end lost 8 bases, and 8 bases lay between the germline ends. The chain's CDR3 is CASRQGYSPLHF. In DNA, the CDR3 is TGTGCCAGCAGACAGGGATATTCACCCCTCCACTTT.

With regard to this clone: A read error may account for a junction end that differs from germline. V and J are TRBV7-7 and TRBJ2-5; 8 nucleotides line up with TRBD2. Germline CDR1 and CDR2: SSHAT and FNYEAQ (reference sequence). The CDR3 extends over 14 amino acids. CDR3 DNA sequence: TGTGCTAGCAGCTTAGGGCCTAGCGGGGAGACCCAGTACTTC. Its protein is CASSLGPSGETQYF.

CDR3 protein: CASSPLRDKYTGELFF. CDR3 DNA: TGTGCCAGCTCACCCCTCCGGGACAAGTACACCGGGGAGCTGTTTTTT. This sequence joins TRBV18 and TRBJ2-2, with D maybe TRBD1 (6 bases). Trimming took 3 bases from V and 3 from J, leaving 14 bases between them. In germline, CDR1 is KGHSH, CDR2 LQKENI. The CDR3 loop spans 16 amino acids.

The genes are TRBV3-1 (or the pseudogene TRBV3-2) and TRBJ2-4; TRBD2 matches at 16 bases. CDR1 is LGHDT and CDR2 is YNNKEL in the germline V gene (reference sequence). Trimming removed 3 bases from V and 0 bases from J; junction bases left unmatched: 8. The CDR3 has 20 residues. CDR3 in DNA: TGTGCCAGCAGCCACCACGGGACTAGCGGGGGGGCCGGAGCCAAAAACATTCAGTACTTC. It encodes CASSHHGTSGGAGAKNIQYF.

CDR3 nucleotide sequence: TGTGCCTGGAGCTTCTGGGGGGAGGCTGGAAACACCATATATTTT. Its translation: CAWSFWGEAGNTIYF. The chain uses TRBV30 and TRBJ1-3; maybe TRBD1 (5 bases). The germline CDR1 and CDR2 sequences are GTSNPN and SVGIG (reference sequence). V was shortened by 3 bases and J by 2 bases, with 14 bases between the two germline ends. This CDR3 contains 15 residues. Drawing the rest from reference TRBV30 and TRBJ1-3, the complete variable domain is SQTIHQWPATLVQPVGSPLSLECTVEGTSNPNLYWYRQAAGRGLQLLFYSVGIGQISSEVPQNLSASRPQDRQFILSSKKLLLSDSGFYLCAWSFWGEAGNTIYFGEGSWLTVV.

CDR3 bases: TGTGCCAGCAGCTTAGTCAGCGGGGGATACAATGAGCAGTTCTTC. It codes for CASSLVSGGYNEQFF. The chain couples TRBV11-3 to TRBJ2-1, with 8 positions matching TRBD2. The V gene end was trimmed by 1 base and the J gene end by 4 bases; junction bases not matched to a gene: 3. This CDR3 contains 15 residues. Germline V gives CDR1 SGHNT, CDR2 YENEEA.

The genes are TRBV6-4 and TRBJ1-1; D may be TRBD1 (6 bases). V was trimmed by 9 bases and J by 5 bases, leaving 13 bases between them. The CDR3 length is 12 residues. Germline assignment: CDR1 MRHNA and CDR2 SNTAGT. The CDR3 nucleotides are TGTGCCAGTTCAGGGGTATGGACTGAAGCTTTCTTT. Translating it yields CASSGVWTEAFF.

The chain recombines TRBV9 with TRBJ2-2; 9 bases fit TRBD2. Trimming at V came to 2 bases and at J to 5 bases, leaving 7 bases not matched to a gene. The CDR3 covers 16 residues. From germline, CDR1 is SGDLS and CDR2 YYNGEE. CDR3 residues: CASSVMAGGQTGELFF. The CDR3 nucleotides read TGTGCCAGCAGCGTGATGGCGGGGGGGCAGACCGGGGAGCTGTTTTTT.

This rearrangement joins TRBV9 to TRBJ2-1; D ambiguous. CDR1 SGDLS and CDR2 YYNGEE come from the germline V gene. V was cut by 0 bases and J by 2 bases, with 12 bases left in between. There are 16 residues in the CDR3. CDR3 nucleotide sequence: TGTGCCAGCAGCGTAGGCAGCCCCCAGGCCTACAATGAGCAGTTCTTC. Amino acids: CASSVGSPQAYNEQFF.

V gene TRBV5-1 combines with J gene TRBJ1-1; tentatively, D is TRBD1 (5 bases). The CDR3 runs to 14 residues. The V end lost 0 bases, the J end lost 5 bases, and 11 bases lay between the germline ends. Per germline, CDR1 SGHRS and CDR2 YFSETQ. The CDR3 loop reads CASSLGGDETEAFF. The CDR3 DNA follows: TGCGCCAGCAGCTTGGGGGGGGACGAGACTGAAGCTTTCTTT.

This clone was picked up one time. The rearrangement joins TRBV9 to TRBJ2-6; 7 positions agree with TRBD1. V dropped 3 bases and J dropped 4; count of bases not matched to a gene: 13. The CDR3 runs to 18 residues. Germline V gives CDR1 SGDLS, CDR2 YYNGEE. CDR3 bases: TGTGCCAGCAGCGGGGCGACAGGGTCGCTGGGGGGGGCCAACGTCCTGACTTTC. It codes for CASSGATGSLGGANVLTF.

The table lists this clone with a count of one. The rearrangement uses TRBV7-9 and TRBJ2-7; D is uncertain. The CDR3 sequence is 13 residues long. Trimming stripped 5 bases from V and 4 bases from J, with 12 bases between. In germline, CDR1 is SEHNR, CDR2 FQNEAQ (reference sequence). The DNA for the CDR3 is TGTGCCAGCAGCCCCCAGGCCTGGTACGAGCAGTACTTC. Amino acid sequence: CASSPQAWYEQYF.

The chain has TRBV12-5 and TRBJ1-6, with D possibly TRBD1 on 6 matching bases. The CDR3 spans 16 residues. With 1 base removed from V and 7 bases from J, the gap between germline ends came to 14 bases. Germline lookup yields CDR1 LGHNT and CDR2 FRNRAP. The CDR3 here is CASGLGLNRENSPLHF. The CDR3, as DNA: TGTGCTAGTGGTTTGGGGCTTAACAGGGAAAATTCACCCCTCCACTTT.

The V and J genes are TRBV5-4 and TRBJ2-1; 8 positions match TRBD1. The V segment lost 4 bases and the J segment 8 bases; nucleotides outside the gene matches: 5. CDR1 is SGHNT, CDR2 YYREEE, per germline (reference sequence). The CDR3 contains 13 residues. The CDR3 nucleotides are TGTGCCAGCAGCCCGGACAGGGTCGATGAGCAGTTCTTC. This sequence encodes CASSPDRVDEQFF.

V usage is TRBV19 and J usage is TRBJ1-1; 9 nucleotides line up with TRBD1. Germline CDR1 is LNHDA and CDR2 is SQIVND (reference sequence). J gave up 1 base and V 1 base, and 10 bases lay outside the gene matches. There are 18 residues in the CDR3. The CDR3 DNA sequence: TGTGCCAGTAGTATAGCGACAGTCGGGACAGGGAAGAACACTGAAGCTTTCTTT. Its protein product is CASSIATVGTGKNTEAFF.

The rearrangement uses TRBV6-6 and TRBJ1-2; TRBD1 matches at 8 bases. This CDR3 is built from 14 residues. Germline V gene data show CDR1 as MNHNY and CDR2 as SVGAGI (reference sequence). V lost 8 bases and J lost 8; bases outside the gene matches: 13. This chain's CDR3 is CASQDRGVSAGYTF. The CDR3 DNA is TGTGCCAGCCAAGACAGGGGCGTGAGTGCGGGCTACACCTTC.

V is TRBV4-2 and J is TRBJ1-1, with D hard to call. The germline CDR1 and CDR2 sequences are LGHNA and YNFKEQ. The V and J ends lost 0 bases and 1 base respectively, with 6 bases between them. The CDR3 loop spans 14 amino acids. CDR3: CASSQDAGNTEAFF. CDR3 DNA sequence: TGTGCCAGCAGCCAAGATGCAGGGAACACTGAAGCTTTCTTT.

This chain links TRBV4-3 with TRBJ1-6; tentatively, D is TRBD1 (5 bases). The CDR3 contains 13 residues. Per the germline V gene, CDR1 is LGHNA and CDR2 is YSLEER. The V and J ends lost 2 bases and 6 bases respectively, with 5 bases between them. CDR3 sequence reads: CASSQRGNSPLHF. The CDR3 nucleotides are TGCGCCAGCAGCCAAAGGGGTAATTCACCCCTCCACTTT.

The chain carries TRBV19 and TRBJ1-6, with D tentatively TRBD1 (5 bases). Germline-derived CDR1 and CDR2 are LNHDA and SQIVND (reference sequence). V was cut by 3 bases and J by 10 bases, with 13 bases left in between. This CDR3 has 14 amino acids. The CDR3 sequence is CASSIQWGNSPLHF. In DNA, the CDR3 is TGTGCCAGTAGTATTCAGTGGGGCAACTCACCCCTCCACTTT.

The chain recombines TRBV21-1 with TRBJ1-6; the table's D gene call, TRBD1, was not cross checked with the DNA. TRBV21-1 is annotated as a pseudogene. CDR3 length: 14 residues. The CDR3 spells CASPPGTGHSPLHF. DNA for the CDR3: TGTGCCAGCCCTCCCGGGACAGGCCATTCGCCCCTCCACTTT.